This entry lists 5 T cell receptor beta chains sequenced from one sample in a study of memory B cells and T cells in multiple sclerosis. Measured with immunoSEQ multiplex PCR; TCRdb has only the in-frame clones, and not every one. The table records 200 to 250 clones, 85% of them present only once. The specimen sequenced was brain tissue. The receptor source for this set is a human donor with multiple sclerosis.

The CDR3 reads CASSQDGEAIGGKNIQYF. CDR3 in DNA: TGCGCCAGCAGCCAAGACGGGGAGGCCATTGGGGGCAAAAACATTCAGTACTTC. V usage is TRBV4-1 and J usage is TRBJ2-4, with a weak D call TRBD2 (6 bases). V gave up 0 bases and J gave up 3 bases, with 18 bases separating them. The CDR3 length is 18 residues. Germline lookup yields CDR1 MGHRA and CDR2 YSYEKL.

This clone was counted between two and nine times. V is TRBV29-1 and J is TRBJ2-1, with TRBD2 matching 10 bases. Germline trimming cut 3 bases from V and 7 bases from J; bases unmatched to any gene: 3. Germline-derived CDR1 and CDR2 are SQVTM and ANQGSEA. The CDR3 consists of 13 residues. The CDR3, as DNA: TGCAGCGTTGATGTAGCGGGGGGAAATGAGCAGTTCTTC. It encodes CSVDVAGGNEQFF.

The V gene is TRBV19, the J gene TRBJ2-1; 14 nucleotides agree with TRBD2. Trimming at V came to 5 bases and at J to 4 bases, leaving 1 base not matched to a gene. The CDR3 totals 15 residues. Per germline, CDR1 LNHDA and CDR2 SQIVND (reference sequence). CDR3 loop: CASSWTSGGYNEQFF. The CDR3 nucleotides read TGTGCCAGTAGTTGGACTAGCGGGGGGTACAATGAGCAGTTCTTC. Combining the CDR3 with reference TRBV19 and TRBJ2-1 gives the whole variable domain DGGITQSPKYLFRKEGQNVTLSCEQNLNHDAMYWYRQDPGQGLRLIYYSQIVNDFQKGDIAEGYSVSREKKESFPLTVTSAQKNPTAFYLCASSWTSGGYNEQFFGPGTRLTVL.

The chain has TRBV7-7 and TRBJ2-6; 7 bases agree with TRBD1. This CDR3 region has 17 residues. The V gene end was trimmed by 5 bases and the J gene end by 5 bases; junction bases not matched to a gene: 12. Germline loops: CDR1 SSHAT, CDR2 FNYEAQ (reference sequence). As DNA, the CDR3 is TGTGCCAGCAGCGAACAGGGGCCACAAAGTCGGGCCAACGTCCTGACTTTC. Translation: CASSEQGPQSRANVLTF.

The chain is built from TRBV6-5 and TRBJ2-7; D is possibly TRBD1 or TRBD2 (6 bases each). Trimming cost V 7 bases and J 9 bases, with 16 bases left between them. The germline gives CDR1 MNHEY, CDR2 SVGAGI. This CDR3 is 12 amino acids long. DNA of the CDR3: TGTGCCAGCACCGATACCGGGGGCCGGCAGTACTTC. Translation gives CASTDTGGRQYF.